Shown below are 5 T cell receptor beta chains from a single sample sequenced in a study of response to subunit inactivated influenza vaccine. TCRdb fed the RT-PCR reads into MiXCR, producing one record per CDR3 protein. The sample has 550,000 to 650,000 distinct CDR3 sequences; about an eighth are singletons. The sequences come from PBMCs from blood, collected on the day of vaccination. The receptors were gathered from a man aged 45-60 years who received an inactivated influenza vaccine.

CDR3 protein: CSARGLEVFVEQYF. In nucleotides, the CDR3 is TGCAGTGCTAGAGGGTTGGAGGTTTTTGTCGAGCAGTACTTC. The rearrangement uses TRBV20-1 and TRBJ2-7; possibly TRBD2 for D (5 bases). The CDR3 consists of 14 residues. The germline CDR1 and CDR2 sequences are DFQATT and SNEGSKA (reference sequence). Trimming stripped 1 base from V and 6 bases from J, with 16 bases between.

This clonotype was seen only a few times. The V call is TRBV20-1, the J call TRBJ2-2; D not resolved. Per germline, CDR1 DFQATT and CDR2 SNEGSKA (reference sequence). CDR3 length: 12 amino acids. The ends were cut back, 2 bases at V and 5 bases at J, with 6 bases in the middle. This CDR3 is CSARKVTGELFF. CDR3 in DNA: TGCAGTGCTAGAAAGGTGACCGGGGAGCTGTTTTTT.

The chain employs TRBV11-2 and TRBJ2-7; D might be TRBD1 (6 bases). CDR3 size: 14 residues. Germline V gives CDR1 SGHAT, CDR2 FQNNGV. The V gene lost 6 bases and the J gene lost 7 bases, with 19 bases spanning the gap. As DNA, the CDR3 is TGTGCCAGCAGTTCCGACAGGATCTACGGGGAGCAGTACTTC. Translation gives CASSSDRIYGEQYF.

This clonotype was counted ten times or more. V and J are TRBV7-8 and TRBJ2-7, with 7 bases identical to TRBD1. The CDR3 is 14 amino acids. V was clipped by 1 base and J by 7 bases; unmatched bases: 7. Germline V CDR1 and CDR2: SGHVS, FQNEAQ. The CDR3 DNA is TGTGCCAGCAGCTTAGGGCGACAGGGTAATGAGCAGTACTTC. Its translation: CASSLGRQGNEQYF. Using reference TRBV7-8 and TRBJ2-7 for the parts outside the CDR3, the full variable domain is GAGVSQSPRYKVAKRGQDVALRCDPISGHVSLFWYQQALGQGPEFLTYFQNEAQLDKSGLPSDRFFAERPEGSVSTLKIQRTQQEDSAVYLCASSLGRQGNEQYFGPGTRLTVT.

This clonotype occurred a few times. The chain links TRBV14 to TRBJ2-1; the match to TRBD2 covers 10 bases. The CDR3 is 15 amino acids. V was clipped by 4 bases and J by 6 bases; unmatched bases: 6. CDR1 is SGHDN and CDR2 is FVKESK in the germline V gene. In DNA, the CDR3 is TGTGCCAGCAGCCGGTTGGGACTAGCGTTCAATGAGCAGTTCTTC. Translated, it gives CASSRLGLAFNEQFF.